This T cell receptor beta chain came from a study of T-cell memory formation after mild COVID-19. In the study overall: The study found TCR clusters largely donor specific.

The CDR3 loop spans 14 amino acids. Germline lookup yields CDR1 DFQATT and CDR2 SNEGSKA (reference sequence). V was cut by 0 bases and J by 4 bases, with 13 bases left in between. Study-level results: For contracting clones, CD4+ ones sat mainly in CM and EM, CD8+ in EMRA.

From the 5' RACE reads, TCRdb called clonotypes with MiXCR, one entry per CDR3 protein. This sample has about 430,000 distinct CDR3 sequences; approximately 25% occur once, and the top ten carry roughly 8.9%. There are a few counts of this clonotype. The antigen is not known. The sequencing sample was made of PBMCs or a T cell subset sorted from them (not recorded which). The source of this sequence is an adult woman who had mild COVID-19 (a few samples of this study predate the infection). Cell type and time point are not known. This chain uses TRBV20-1 with TRBJ2-7; the D is unclear. This CDR3 is CSARDWRERYEQYF. CDR3 DNA: TGCAGTGCTAGAGACTGGCGCGAGCGATACGAGCAGTACTTC.